A selection of T cell receptor beta chains follows, all from one sample in a study of T cells in Graves' hyperthyroidism and ophthalmopathy. In TCRdb, the multiplex PCR reads were re-called with MiXCR into one record per CDR3 protein. The data contain 530,000 or so distinct CDR3 sequences, about 24% of them singletons. Sequencing used blood. Receptors originate from a woman in her twenties or thirties with Graves' ophthalmopathy. CDR3s include the opening cysteine and the closing phenylalanine or tryptophan. Each record gives: clone size, J gene, V gene, D gene, CDR3 protein, CDR3 DNA. The D gene is left open where the match is weak. Size values are once, few and many counts, or a class for expanded clones, and some rows have none.

many TRBJ2-7 TRBV7-2 NA CASSPAGSSYEQYF TGTGCCAGCAGCCCGGCTGGCAGTTCCTACGAGCAGTACTTC
many TRBJ1-2 TRBV20-1 NA CSAPLAGVDGYTF TGCAGTGCCCCCTTGGCCGGGGTTGATGGCTACACCTTC
NA TRBJ2-5 TRBV12-3/TRBV12-4 TRBD1 CASSLDRANQETQYF TGTGCCAGCAGTCTCGACAGGGCAAACCAAGAGACCCAGTACTTC
few TRBJ1-2 TRBV19 TRBD1 CASSTGTAPGYGYTF TGTGCCAGTAGCACTGGGACAGCTCCTGGCTATGGCTACACCTTC
many TRBJ1-5 TRBV6-5 NA CASRRDQPQHF TGTGCCAGCAGGCGGGATCAGCCCCAGCATTTT
many TRBJ1-5 TRBV7-9 NA CASSLGDFSNQPQHF TGTGCCAGCAGCTTAGGGGACTTTAGCAATCAGCCCCAGCATTTT
NA TRBJ2-5 TRBV4-1 TRBD2 CASSQLKLDSGGGETQYF TGCGCCAGCAGCCAATTGAAATTGGATAGCGGGGGAGGAGAGACCCAGTACTTC
NA TRBJ2-5 TRBV28 NA CASSLWGRQETQYF TGTGCCAGCAGTTTATGGGGGCGGCAAGAGACCCAGTACTTC
many TRBJ2-5 TRBV7-2 NA CASSLVWGQETQYF TGTGCCAGCAGCTTAGTGTGGGGTCAAGAGACCCAGTACTTC
many TRBJ2-2 TRBV29-1 NA CSVEDGYTGELFF TGCAGCGTTGAAGATGGGTACACCGGGGAGCTGTTTTTT
few TRBJ2-2 TRBV19 NA CASSKTVNTGELFF TGTGCCAGTAGTAAGACAGTGAACACCGGGGAGCTGTTTTTT
NA TRBJ2-7 TRBV6-5 TRBD2 CASSYSSSGGNEQYF TGTGCCAGCAGTTACTCGTCTAGCGGGGGAAACGAGCAGTACTTC
many TRBJ2-7 TRBV25-1 NA CASSEGAFYEQYF TGTGCCAGCAGTGAAGGGGCGTTCTACGAGCAGTACTTC
many TRBJ2-2 TRBV30 NA CSGVGTGELFF TGTTCGGGGGTTGGGACCGGGGAGCTGTTTTTT
once TRBJ2-5 TRBV7-6 NA CASSDPLRDGTQYF TGTGCCAGCAGCGACCCGTTAAGGGACGGGACCCAGTACTTC
NA TRBJ1-1 TRBV24-1 NA CATSDGNTEAFF TGTGCCACGTCAGACGGAAACACTGAAGCTTTCTTT
many TRBJ1-1 TRBV29-1 NA CSVELSEAFF TGCAGCGTTGAGTTAAGTGAAGCTTTCTTT
many TRBJ1-2 TRBV5-1 NA CASSLSASGAFGYTF TGCGCCAGCAGCTTATCGGCGTCAGGGGCGTTTGGCTACACCTTC
many TRBJ1-5 TRBV6-2/TRBV6-3 NA CASNPGPLLPQHF TGTGCCAGCAACCCGGGACCGCTGTTGCCCCAGCATTTT
many TRBJ2-7 TRBV20-1 NA CSARDQGRDEQYF TGCAGTGCTAGGGATCAGGGGCGCGACGAGCAGTACTTC
NA TRBJ2-7 TRBV2 NA CASSGGTNPSTRQYF TGTGCCAGCAGTGGGGGGACGAACCCTTCTACGAGGCAGTACTTC
once TRBJ1-6 TRBV7-2 NA CASSLAGGANSPLHF TGTGCCAGCAGCTTGGCGGGGGGCGCCAATTCACCCCTCCACTTT
many TRBJ1-1 TRBV6-1 NA CASRHGAEAFF TGTGCCAGCAGGCATGGCGCTGAAGCTTTCTTT
NA TRBJ2-7 TRBV24-1 NA CATSDTGTAKYEQYF TGTGCCACCAGTGACACCGGGACGGCTAAATACGAGCAGTACTTC
NA TRBJ2-7 TRBV30 NA CAWRAGRAYEQYF TGTGCCTGGAGGGCCGGGCGGGCCTACGAGCAGTACTTC
many TRBJ1-1 TRBV29-1 NA CSAGAGEAEAFF TGCAGCGCCGGGGCGGGGGAAGCTGAAGCTTTCTTT
many TRBJ2-4 TRBV29-1 NA CSVEDQLGGNIQYF TGCAGCGTTGAAGATCAGCTCGGGGGAAACATTCAGTACTTC
NA TRBJ1-5 TRBV6-2/TRBV6-3 NA CASSYSEFRLSNQPQHF TGTGCCAGCAGTTACTCTGAGTTCAGACTTAGCAATCAGCCCCAGCATTTT
few TRBJ1-2 TRBV9 NA CASSVAGSPYGYTF TGTGCCAGCAGCGTAGCTGGGAGCCCCTATGGCTACACCTTC
many TRBJ2-5 TRBV6-1 NA CASRDATKETQYF TGTGCCAGCAGGGACGCGACCAAAGAGACCCAGTACTTC
many TRBJ1-5 TRBV6-1 NA CASSTGRQPQHF TGTGCCAGCAGTACAGGGCGTCAGCCCCAGCATTTT
many TRBJ2-2 TRBV11-1 TRBD1 CATTHRTGSFGELFF TGTGCCACCACCCACCGGACAGGGAGCTTCGGGGAGCTGTTTTTT
many TRBJ1-2 TRBV5-1 TRBD1 CASSSPDRANYGYTF TGCGCCAGCAGCTCGCCGGACAGGGCTAACTATGGCTACACCTTC
many TRBJ1-1 TRBV7-3 NA CASRLAGGNTEAFF TGTGCCAGCAGGTTAGCCGGTGGGAACACTGAAGCTTTCTTT
many TRBJ2-5 TRBV12-5 NA CASGLWELSPETQYF TGTGCTAGTGGTTTGTGGGAGTTGTCTCCGGAGACCCAGTACTTC